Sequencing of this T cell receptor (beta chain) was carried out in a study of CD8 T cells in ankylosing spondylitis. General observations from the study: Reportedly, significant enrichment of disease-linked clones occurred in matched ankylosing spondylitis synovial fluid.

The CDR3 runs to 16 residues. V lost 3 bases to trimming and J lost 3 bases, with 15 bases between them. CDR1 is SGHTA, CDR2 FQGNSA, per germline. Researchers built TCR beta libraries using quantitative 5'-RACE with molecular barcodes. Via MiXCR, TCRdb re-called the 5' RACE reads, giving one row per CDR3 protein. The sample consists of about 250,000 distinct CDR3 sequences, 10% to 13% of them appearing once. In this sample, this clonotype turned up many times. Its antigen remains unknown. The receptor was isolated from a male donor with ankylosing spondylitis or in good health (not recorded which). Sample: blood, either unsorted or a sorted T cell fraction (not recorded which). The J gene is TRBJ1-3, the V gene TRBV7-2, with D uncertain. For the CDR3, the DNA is TGTGCCAGCAGCTTGGGGAGGATGGGTTTTGGAAACACCATATATTTT. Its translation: CASSLGRMGFGNTIYF.